The sequence of this TCR beta chain was determined in a study of blood T cell repertoires in COVID-19. The CDR3 has 15 amino acids. Per the germline V gene, CDR1 is SNHLY and CDR2 is FYNNEI. Losses at the gene ends were 6 bases for V and 6 bases for J; bases not matched to a gene: 6. Using immunoSEQ multiplex PCR, the repertoire was profiled, and TCRdb retains in-frame clones only, with some absent. In the table there are 350,000 to 450,000 clones, approximately 93% of which are singletons. This receptor was identified in a woman between 35 and 50 years old who had been exposed to COVID-19. The chain is built from TRBV2 and TRBJ2-2; 11 positions match TRBD2. Material: PBMCs or T cells enriched from blood (not recorded which). This CDR3 reads CASRELSGGAGELFF. DNA of the CDR3: TGTGCCAGCAGAGAGCTTAGCGGGGGGGCCGGGGAGCTGTTTTTT. Full variable domain (outside the CDR3, taken from reference TRBV2 and TRBJ2-2): EPEVTQTPSHQVTQMGQEVILRCVPISNHLYFYWYRQILGQKVEFLVSFYNNEISEKSEIFDDQFSVERPDGSNFTLKIRSTKLEDSAMYFCASRELSGGAGELFFGEGSRLTVL.